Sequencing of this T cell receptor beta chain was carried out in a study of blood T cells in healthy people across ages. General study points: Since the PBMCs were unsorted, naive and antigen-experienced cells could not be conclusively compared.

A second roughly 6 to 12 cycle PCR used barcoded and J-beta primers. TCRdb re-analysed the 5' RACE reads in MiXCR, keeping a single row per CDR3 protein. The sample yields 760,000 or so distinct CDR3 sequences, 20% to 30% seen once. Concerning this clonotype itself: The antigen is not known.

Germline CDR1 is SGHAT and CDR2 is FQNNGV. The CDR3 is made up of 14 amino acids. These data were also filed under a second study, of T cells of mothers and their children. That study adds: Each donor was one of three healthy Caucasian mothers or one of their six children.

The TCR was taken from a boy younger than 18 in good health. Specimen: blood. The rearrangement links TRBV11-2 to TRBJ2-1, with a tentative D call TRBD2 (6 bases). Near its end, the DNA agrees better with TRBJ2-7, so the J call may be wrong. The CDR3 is CASAPGGWSYEQYF. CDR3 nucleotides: TGTGCCAGCGCCCCCGGGGGTTGGTCCTACGAGCAGTACTTC.